This T cell receptor (beta chain) derives from a study of identical twins. Study outcomes and limitations: In beta out-of-frame sequences, the excess sharing between twins was weaker. Twins shared out-of-frame alpha sequences with excess low generation probability. Cross-sectional statistical analysis was relied on for the conclusions, without the same donors being followed. One should note that invariant MAIT and iNKT cells could partly confound zero-insertion analyses.

The table lists this clonotype with a few counts. Its target is not known. The CDR3 totals 14 residues. Trimming shortened V by 4 bases and J by 2 bases, and 10 bases separated the two germline ends. The germline CDR1 and CDR2 sequences are SGHVS and FQNEAQ. TCRdb used MiXCR to reprocess the 5' RACE reads, holding one entry per CDR3 protein. Among 200,000 to 300,000 distinct CDR3 sequences listed, roughly a tenth were seen once. Sequenced input: memory T cells sorted from blood. The chain uses TRBV7-8 and TRBJ2-3; D call uncertain. This clonotype originated in a man in his fifties in good health. The CDR3 loop is CASSSRLNTDTQYF. CDR3 in DNA: TGTGCCAGCAGCTCGCGGCTAAACACAGATACGCAGTATTTT.